The 7 T cell receptor beta chains below all came from one sample that was sequenced in a study of cytomegalovirus exposure and HLA in healthy donors. The PCR was carried out with 60 Vbeta primers and 13 Jbeta primers. TCRdb keeps only in-frame clones here, not all; method: immunoSEQ multiplex PCR. The sample records about 88,000 clones, 90% being singletons. Sequenced material: PBMCs. The source is a young man in good health and CMV-seronegative.

J is TRBJ2-7 and V is TRBV9; 10 positions agree with TRBD2. Germline loops: CDR1 SGDLS, CDR2 YYNGEE. The length of the CDR3 is 14 residues. The trim removed 2 bases at V and 1 base at J, leaving 0 bases unmatched. The DNA for the CDR3 is TGTGCCAGCAGCGTTAGCGGGAGGTCCTACGAGCAGTACTTC. This encodes CASSVSGRSYEQYF.

The V and J genes are TRBV5-1 and TRBJ2-3; 8 bases align to TRBD2. The CDR3 consists of 15 residues. The junction had 2 bases not matched to a gene; V was cut back by 0 bases and J by 2 bases. CDR1 is SGHRS and CDR2 is YFSETQ in the germline V gene. CDR3 sequence reads: CASSLGAGVTDTQYF. CDR3 sequence (DNA): TGCGCCAGCAGCTTGGGAGCGGGAGTCACAGATACGCAGTATTTT. Drawing the rest from reference TRBV5-1 and TRBJ2-3, the complete variable domain is KAGVTQTPRYLIKTRGQQVTLSCSPISGHRSVSWYQQTPGQGLQFLFEYFSETQRNKGNFPGRFSGRQFSNSRSEMNVSTLELGDSALYLCASSLGAGVTDTQYFGPGTRLTVL.

This rearrangement joins TRBV18 to TRBJ2-3, with 10 bases aligning to TRBD2. CDR3 length: 17 amino acids. The germline gives CDR1 KGHSH, CDR2 LQKENI. V lost 6 bases to trimming and J lost 5 bases; unmatched junction nucleotides: 14. CDR3 sequence: CASSPTSSGRGLDTQYF. CDR3 DNA: TGTGCCAGCTCCCCAACTTCTAGCGGGAGAGGTTTAGATACGCAGTATTTT.

This clone was counted a single time. This CDR3 reads CASSLAGQGNGNTIYF. Here the CDR3 DNA reads TGCGCCAGCAGCTTGGCAGGCCAGGGAAATGGAAACACCATATATTTT. The gene calls are TRBV5-1 and TRBJ1-3; D is perhaps TRBD1 (5 bases). Trimming cost V 0 bases and J 3 bases, with 13 bases left between them. This CDR3 has 16 amino acids. Germline V CDR1 and CDR2: SGHRS, YFSETQ.

This clone was seen more than once but under ten times. The V gene is TRBV10-3, the J gene TRBJ2-1, with 12 bases aligning to TRBD2. The CDR3 has 13 residues. Germline V gives CDR1 ENHRY, CDR2 SYGVKD. J gave up 8 bases and V 4 bases, and 0 bases lay outside the gene matches. CDR3 protein: CAISGLAGDEQFF. In DNA form, the CDR3 reads TGTGCCATCAGTGGACTAGCGGGAGATGAGCAGTTCTTC.

DNA of the CDR3: TGTGCCAGCAGTTTATCGGCAGGGGGATCGGATGAGCAGTTCTTC. Translating gives CASSLSAGGSDEQFF. The chain links TRBV28 to TRBJ2-1, with TRBD1 matching over 7 bases. Germline lookup yields CDR1 MDHEN and CDR2 SYDVKM. Trimming cost V 1 base and J 8 bases; bases outside gene matches: 8. The CDR3 length is 15 residues. The entire variable domain, with the rest obtained from reference TRBV28 and TRBJ2-1, is as follows: DVKVTQSSRYLVKRTGEKVFLECVQDMDHENMFWYRQDPGLGLRLIYFSYDVKMKEKGDIPEGYSVSREKKERFSLILESASTNQTSMYLCASSLSAGGSDEQFFGPGTRLTVL.

This chain links TRBV4-2 with TRBJ2-5; the D gene is possibly TRBD2 (6 bases). The germline gives CDR1 LGHNA, CDR2 YNFKEQ. This CDR3 region has 16 residues. Trimming cost V 3 bases and J 0 bases, with 14 bases left between them. CDR3 nucleotide sequence: TGTGCCAGCAGCCAGTCTCCCTTAGCGGACCAAGAGACCCAGTACTTC. Translation gives CASSQSPLADQETQYF.